Listed below are T cell receptor beta chains from one sample, sequenced in a study of tumor-infiltrating lymphocytes in primary liver carcinoma. TCRdb called the multiplex PCR reads again in MiXCR, with one record for every CDR3 protein. Here the sample spans some 190,000 distinct CDR3 sequences, about 60% being singletons. The sequencing sample was made of peripheral blood. The receptors originated from a middle-aged man with primary liver carcinoma and hepatitis B virus infection. Each CDR3 is given with its conserved first and last residue. A D gene is named only where the DNA matches it firmly. Clone size appears in some rows only: once, few, many, or a class for an expanded clone.

d_call	j_call	clone_size	v_call	cdr3_nt	cdr3_aa
.	TRBJ1-1	many	TRBV12-3/TRBV12-4	TGTGCCAGCAGTTTAGTTTCTGCTGAAGCTTTCTTT	CASSLVSAEAFF
TRBD2	TRBJ2-3	.	TRBV12-3/TRBV12-4	TGTTCCTCCTCGGGGGGAGATACGCACTATTTT	CSSSGGDTHYF
.	TRBJ2-5	.	TRBV11-1	TGTGCCAGCAGTTTGGCCAGGGAAACCGAAGAGACCCAGTACTTC	CASSLARETEETQYF
TRBD2	TRBJ2-1	many	TRBV11-2	TGTGCCAGCAGCCTTTTTGGCGGGGGGATCCAAGGCAATGAGCAGTTCTTC	CASSLFGGGIQGNEQFF
.	TRBJ2-1	few	TRBV11-2	TGTGCCAGCAGCCTTGTGCTGGACGGAAATGAGCAGTTCTTC	CASSLVLDGNEQFF
.	TRBJ1-5	few	TRBV5-5	TGTGCCAGCAGCGAACATGGGAATAGCAATCAGCCCCAGCATTTT	CASSEHGNSNQPQHF
TRBD2	TRBJ2-1	once	TRBV29-1	TGCAGCGGTTGTCCCGGGACTAAGGGCAATGAGCAGTCCTTC	CSGCPGTKGNEQSF
.	TRBJ2-7	.	TRBV11-1	TGTGCCAGCAGCTTAGCTGAGTTGACCTACGAGCAGTACTTC	CASSLAELTYEQYF
TRBD2	TRBJ2-1	.	TRBV4-1	TGCGCCAGCAGCCATGGGAGCGGGAGATCCCCCTCCTACAATGAGCAGTTCTTC	CASSHGSGRSPSYNEQFF
.	TRBJ2-3	.	TRBV29-1	TGCAGCGCCGAGTCAGAAGGGCCGGGTATAGCTACGCAGTATTTT	CSAESEGPGIATQYF
.	TRBJ1-6	once	TRBV12-3/TRBV12-4	TGTGCCAGCAGTTTAGCGGAGGGTTCACCCTTCCACTTT	CASSLAEGSPFHF
.	TRBJ2-5	.	TRBV5-4	TGTGCCAGCAGCGACGGGCAGGCCGGGGAGACCCAGTACTTC	CASSDGQAGETQYF
TRBD2	TRBJ2-3	.	TRBV10-2	TGCGCCAGCAGGCTAGCGGGAAACGCAAATACGCAGTATTTT	CASRLAGNANTQYF
TRBD2	TRBJ2-7	.	TRBV2	TGTGCCAGCAGTCGAGGGCGCGGGGGAAACAACGAGCAGTACTTC	CASSRGRGGNNEQYF
.	TRBJ2-1	many	TRBV4-1	TGCGCCAGCAGCCAAGATAGGGGGGCCAGGACCGGTCGCGACAATGAGCAGTTCTTC	CASSQDRGARTGRDNEQFF
.	TRBJ2-1	.	TRBV11-2	TGTGCCAGTAGCTTACAGGTTGGTCTAGTGGGTGCCGAGCAGTTCTTC	CASSLQVGLVGAEQFF
.	TRBJ2-1	.	TRBV29-1	TGCAGCGTTGAACTTAGGTTGCTAGTGGGAGATAAGGGTGAGCAGTTCTTC	CSVELRLLVGDKGEQFF
TRBD1	TRBJ1-2	many	TRBV7-8	TGTGCCAGCAGCTCATCAACGCTCCGGGACAGCTATGGCTACACCTTC	CASSSSTLRDSYGYTF
.	TRBJ2-5	.	TRBV5-1	TGCGCCAGCAGCTTGGACAGGTCTGGGGAGACCCAGTACTTC	CASSLDRSGETQYF
TRBD2	TRBJ2-2	.	TRBV6-2/TRBV6-3	TGTGTCAGCAGTCCTAGCGGGGGCGCGGCCGGGGAGCTGTTTTTT	CVSSPSGGAAGELFF
.	TRBJ2-7	.	TRBV10-3	TGTGCCATCAGTGAGGCAGGGGAAGGGCCCTACGAGCAGTACTTC	CAISEAGEGPYEQYF
.	TRBJ2-3	once	TRBV6-5	TGTGCCGACAGTTTCGACGGGGTTGGGGCAGATACGCAGTATTTT	CADSFDGVGADTQYF
TRBD2	TRBJ2-1	few	TRBV12-3/TRBV12-4	TGTGCCAGCAGTTCTAGCGGGACCCCCAATGAGCAGTTCTTC	CASSSSGTPNEQFF
TRBD1	TRBJ2-5	few	TRBV29-1	TGCAGCGTTGAGTCAGGGGGAGAGACCCAGTACTTC	CSVESGGETQYF
TRBD1	TRBJ1-2	.	TRBV12-3/TRBV12-4	TGTGCCAGCAGTTCCCGGGAGGATGCAGGGGGACATGGCTACACCTTC	CASSSREDAGGHGYTF
TRBD2	TRBJ2-1	few	TRBV6-1	TGTGCCATCGGACTAGCGGGAGGCTCCTACAATGAGCAGTTCTTC	CAIGLAGGSYNEQFF
.	TRBJ2-2	many	TRBV11-2	TGTGCCAGCAGGCGACTAGTATTGGGCACCGGGGAGCTGTTTTTT	CASRRLVLGTGELFF
.	TRBJ2-3	few	TRBV5-4	TGTGCCAGCAGCTTGGTAGCGGACTTCACAGATACGCAGTATTTT	CASSLVADFTDTQYF
.	TRBJ1-4	.	TRBV6-6	TGTGCCAGCAGTTTTGGGGGGTATGGAGAAAAACTGTTTTTT	CASSFGGYGEKLFF
TRBD1	TRBJ1-5	.	TRBV5-4	TGTGCCAGCAGCACAGGGGACAATAAGCCCCAGCATTTT	CASSTGDNKPQHF
TRBD1	TRBJ2-1	.	TRBV5-6	TGTGCCAGCAGCGCATACGGGACAGGGGACTACAATGAGCAGTTCTTC	CASSAYGTGDYNEQFF
TRBD2	TRBJ2-3	.	TRBV13	TGTGCCAGCAGCTTATCAGCGGGAGGGACAGATACGCAGTATTTT	CASSLSAGGTDTQYF
.	TRBJ2-1	.	TRBV5-6	TGTGCCAGCACCCCCCCCTGGGGACGGATGTTTAATGAGCAGTTCTTC	CASTPPWGRMFNEQFF
.	TRBJ1-2	.	TRBV6-6	TGTGCCAGCTCCCCATTCTATGGCTACACCTTC	CASSPFYGYTF
.	TRBJ2-5	.	TRBV29-1	TGCAGCGCCGCCGGGACATCGGGGGGAGAGACCCAGTACTTC	CSAAGTSGGETQYF
TRBD2	TRBJ2-5	few	TRBV7-8	TGTGCCAGCAGCTTAGGGGGACTAGCGGGAGCAGAGACCCAGTACTTC	CASSLGGLAGAETQYF